In its sample, the clone carrying this T cell receptor (beta chain) was seen many times. Its antigen is undetermined. The data were obtained in a study of neurological immune-mediated disorders. The study, taken as a whole, reports: Patients with HTLV-1-associated myelopathy showed the most TCR clonal expansion. Those with multiple sclerosis showed the least, falling below healthy controls. Subjects shared no identical expanded-clone CDR3 amino acid sequences, suggesting private TCR-beta repertoires in all groups.

It was by 5'RACE with 10-nucleotide random UMIs that the cDNA was made. TCRdb processed the 5' RACE reads anew with MiXCR; each CDR3 protein has one entry. The sample lists tens of thousands of distinct CDR3 sequences; 13% to 15% were seen once. The unsorted libraries were produced from 2 million PBMCs held at -80 C. This clonotype originated in a woman aged 50 to 60 with HTLV-1-associated myelopathy (HAM/TSP). The sequencing sample was made of PBMCs.

The CDR3 spells CSARRDSSYEQYF. The CDR3 coding sequence is TGCAGTGCTAGAAGGGACAGTTCCTACGAGCAGTACTTC. V and J are TRBV20-1 and TRBJ2-7, with 7 bases fitting TRBD1. In germline, CDR1 is DFQATT, CDR2 SNEGSKA (reference sequence). The J segment lost 1 base and the V segment lost 2 bases, leaving 2 bases of the junction unmatched. The CDR3 totals 13 residues.